Listed here are 30 T cell receptor beta chains from one sample, sequenced in a study of T cells in Graves' hyperthyroidism and ophthalmopathy. Amplification targeted TCR beta CDR3 regions from RNA transcripts. Researchers ran a first-round RT-PCR on the TCR CDR3 using the HTBI primer set. In TCRdb, the multiplex PCR reads were re-called with MiXCR into one record per CDR3 protein. The sample has about 560,000 distinct CDR3 sequences, roughly 17% seen once. The source material was blood. The receptors originated from a young woman with Graves' hyperthyroidism.

The chain combines TRBV19 with TRBJ1-2; no reliable D call. V dropped 5 bases and J dropped 11 bases, with 18 bases sitting between them. The CDR3 consists of 13 residues. Germline CDR1 and CDR2: LNHDA and SQIVND (reference sequence). The CDR3 DNA is TGTGCCAGTAGTGCTACGGCAGTAGCTAAATACACCTTC. It encodes CASSATAVAKYTF.

The V gene is TRBV7-2, the J gene TRBJ1-4, with no clear D. The CDR3 consists of 12 residues. Germline V gene data show CDR1 as SGHTA and CDR2 as FQGNSA. V was shortened by 0 bases and J by 8 bases, with 4 bases between the two germline ends. The CDR3 reads CASSLAQEKLFF. CDR3 in DNA: TGTGCCAGCAGCTTAGCGCAAGAAAAACTGTTTTTT.

This clonotype has ten or more counts. CDR3: CSARDPKRVGSYEQYF. The CDR3 DNA sequence: TGCAGTGCTAGAGATCCTAAAAGGGTTGGATCCTACGAGCAGTACTTC. This sequence joins TRBV20-1 and TRBJ2-7; D ambiguous. Germline V gene sequence: CDR1 DFQATT, CDR2 SNEGSKA (reference sequence). V lost 0 bases, J lost 1 base, and 16 bases lay in between. The CDR3 totals 16 residues.

This clonotype was picked up a small number of times. The rearrangement links TRBV11-2 to TRBJ2-4, with TRBD1 identical over 9 bases. The CDR3 contains 17 residues. V gave up 4 bases and J gave up 4 bases; unmatched junction bases: 11. Germline CDR1 is SGHAT and CDR2 is FQNNGV. The DNA of the CDR3 is TGTGCCAGCAGCTGGGACGGACAGGGGAGCCTTAAAAACATTCAGTACTTC. Protein product: CASSWDGQGSLKNIQYF.

This clonotype was seen a few times. The chain joins TRBV24-1 to TRBJ2-7; either TRBD1 or TRBD2 may fit D (5 bases each). The germline V gene has CDR1 KGHDR and CDR2 SFDVKD. This CDR3 contains 12 residues. V was pared by 6 bases and J by 9 bases, with 14 bases between. The CDR3: CATSFGTGLQYF. CDR3 coding DNA: TGTGCCACCAGTTTCGGTACGGGGCTGCAGTACTTC.

DNA for the CDR3: TGCGCCAGCAGTGATGGGCCCGGGGCTGAAGCTTTCTTT. Amino acids: CASSDGPGAEAFF. This chain links TRBV10-1 with TRBJ1-1; no definite D call. V lost 3 bases to trimming and J lost 6 bases, with 11 bases between them. This CDR3 is built from 13 residues. Germline assignment: CDR1 WNHNN and CDR2 SYGVQD (reference sequence).

In this sample, this clonotype turned up many times. This chain uses TRBV12-3 or TRBV12-4 with TRBJ2-1; D is ambiguous. V lost 2 bases and J 6 bases, leaving 8 bases between the germline ends. The CDR3 loop spans 13 amino acids. The CDR3 DNA reads TGTGCCAGCAGTTTATGGGTTGGCAATGAGCAGTTCTTC. The encoded protein is CASSLWVGNEQFF.

This clonotype was detected many times. V is TRBV12-3 or TRBV12-4 and J is TRBJ1-3; no firm D call. The CDR3 is 12 amino acids. The germline V and J ends were trimmed by 3 bases and 9 bases, with 9 bases remaining between them. The CDR3 is CASSFGESTIYF. In nucleotides, the CDR3 is TGTGCCAGCAGTTTCGGGGAATCCACCATATATTTT.

In the case of this clonotype: A much larger clone differs from this one at a single base, so this may be a read error. V usage is TRBV29-1 and J usage is TRBJ1-1; D not certain. The germline gives CDR1 SQVTM, CDR2 ANQGSEA. CDR3 length: 12 residues. CDR3 coding DNA: TGCGGCGTCAGATTCGGGAACACTGAAGCTTTCTTT. Its protein product is CGVRFGNTEAFF.

The V call is TRBV7-9, the J call TRBJ1-1; D unclear. This CDR3 contains 15 residues. The germline V gene has CDR1 SEHNR and CDR2 FQNEAQ (reference sequence). V was clipped by 2 bases and J by 0 bases, with 10 bases between them. The CDR3 reads CASSLPGIVNTEAFF. The DNA of the CDR3 is TGTGCCAGCAGCTTACCGGGAATTGTGAACACTGAAGCTTTCTTT.

The J gene is TRBJ1-1, the V gene TRBV4-3; D perhaps matches TRBD1 (5 bases). Looked up from germline, CDR1 is LGHNA and CDR2 is YSLEER. Trimming cost V 0 bases and J 4 bases, with 9 bases left between them. CDR3 length: 14 amino acids. Written as DNA, the CDR3 is TGCGCCAGCAGCCAAGATAACAGGTTCACTGAAGCTTTCTTT. As protein: CASSQDNRFTEAFF.

This clonotype was recorded many times. The chain has TRBV12-5 and TRBJ1-1, with TRBD1 identical over 9 bases. The CDR3 has 18 amino acids. Germline CDR1 reads LGHNT; CDR2 reads FRNRAP. The V segment lost 6 bases and the J segment 3 bases; nucleotides outside the gene matches: 17. The CDR3 DNA reads TGTGCTAGTGGACTCTGGAGGGGACAGGGTATGTTCCACACTGAAGCTTTCTTT. Protein product: CASGLWRGQGMFHTEAFF.

This chain connects TRBV7-9 to TRBJ2-2, with D unresolved. Germline-derived CDR1 and CDR2 are SEHNR and FQNEAQ (reference sequence). CDR3 length equals 13 residues. The V gene lost 2 bases and the J gene lost 5 bases, with 6 bases spanning the gap. The CDR3 DNA reads TGTGCCAGCAGCTTACGGTCGACCGGGGAGCTGTTTTTT. Residues: CASSLRSTGELFF.

This clonotype showed up many times. The J gene is TRBJ2-3, the V gene TRBV6-4; D gene uncertain. Germline V lookup: CDR1 MRHNA, CDR2 SNTAGT. V lost 0 bases and J lost 0, with 7 bases in between. The CDR3 is 15 residues long. The CDR3, as DNA: TGTGCCAGCAGTGACTCCGTTGAAAGCACAGATACGCAGTATTTT. Protein sequence: CASSDSVESTDTQYF.

The J gene is TRBJ1-1, the V gene TRBV6-1; a weak D match, TRBD1 (6 bases). V gave up 2 bases and J gave up 7 bases, with 11 bases separating them. The CDR3 is made up of 13 amino acids. Germline assignment: CDR1 MNHNS and CDR2 SASEGT. CDR3 protein: CASSENLTGEAFF. CDR3 DNA: TGTGCCAGCAGTGAAAACCTGACAGGTGAAGCTTTCTTT.

This clonotype has a handful of counts. J is TRBJ2-7 and V is TRBV6-1, with 10 bases fitting TRBD1. Trimming cost V 6 bases and J 4 bases; bases outside gene matches: 18. The germline V gene has CDR1 MNHNS and CDR2 SASEGT. The CDR3 is made up of 18 amino acids. CDR3 DNA sequence: TGTGCCAGCAGGACCGGGACAGGGGATTCGCTGAGAAGTTACGAGCAGTACTTC. Residues: CASRTGTGDSLRSYEQYF.

This clonotype was found many times. This chain uses TRBV2 with TRBJ2-7, with TRBD1 identical over 7 bases. Looked up from germline, CDR1 is SNHLY and CDR2 is FYNNEI. Unmatched junction bases numbered 5, after V lost 3 bases and J lost 0 bases. The CDR3 runs 15 residues. CDR3 nucleotide sequence: TGTGCCAGCAGTGAGGTCAGGGACAGCTCCTACGAGCAGTACTTC. It yields the protein CASSEVRDSSYEQYF.

This clonotype came up many times. The V gene is TRBV6-5, the J gene TRBJ2-5, with TRBD2 identical over 9 bases. Germline V gene lookup returns CDR1 MNHEY and CDR2 SVGAGI. V was clipped by 2 bases and J by 5 bases; unmatched bases: 9. This CDR3 contains 16 residues. In nucleotides, the CDR3 is TGTGCCAGCAGTTACCCCCGGGGGGCGGGAGGGGAGACCCAGTACTTC. Amino acid sequence: CASSYPRGAGGETQYF.

This clonotype was recorded at least ten times. V is TRBV6-5 and J is TRBJ2-5; D is possibly TRBD1 (5 bases). In germline, CDR1 is MNHEY, CDR2 SVGAGI. V lost 3 bases, J lost 2 bases, and 7 bases lay in between. The CDR3 has 13 residues. CDR3 loop: CASSYQGQETQYF. CDR3 DNA: TGTGCCAGCAGTTATCAGGGACAAGAGACCCAGTACTTC.

This clonotype has ten or more counts. V gene TRBV28 combines with J gene TRBJ1-1; no clear D gene. This CDR3 spans 11 amino acids. Looked up from germline, CDR1 is MDHEN and CDR2 is SYDVKM. V was clipped by 3 bases and J by 10 bases, with 9 bases between them. In DNA form, the CDR3 reads TGTGCCAGCAGTTTCGTTAGAGTAGCTTTCTTT. Translation: CASSFVRVAFF.

The chain employs TRBV12-3 or TRBV12-4 and TRBJ1-1, with TRBD1 matching 9 bases. The CDR3 runs 13 residues. J was trimmed by 10 bases and V by 5 bases; bases with no gene match: 8. CDR3 region: CASSTPGQGSAFF. The CDR3 DNA sequence: TGTGCCAGCAGTACCCCGGGACAGGGATCAGCTTTCTTT.

V usage is TRBV7-3 and J usage is TRBJ2-3; the match to TRBD2 covers 10 bases. Germline CDR1 SGHTA, CDR2 FQGTGA. This CDR3 region has 19 residues. J gave up 2 bases and V 1 base, and 12 bases lay outside the gene matches. The CDR3 region is CASSLRGLAADQNTDTQYF. CDR3 sequence (DNA): TGTGCCAGCAGCTTAAGAGGACTAGCGGCGGACCAAAACACAGATACGCAGTATTTT. Drawing the rest from reference TRBV7-3 and TRBJ2-3, the complete variable domain is GAGVSQTPSNKVTEKGKYVELRCDPISGHTALYWYRQSLGQGPEFLIYFQGTGAADDSGLPNDRFFAVRPEGSVSTLKIQRTERGDSAVYLCASSLRGLAADQNTDTQYFGPGTRLTVL.

This clonotype was seen a single time. The V and J genes are TRBV12-3 or TRBV12-4 and TRBJ2-2, with D possibly being TRBD1 or TRBD2 (6 bases each). Trimming took off 7 bases at V and 3 bases at J, with 12 bases between the two ends. This CDR3 spans 14 amino acids. CDR3 sequence: CASTPGAYTGELFF. The CDR3 nucleotides are TGTGCCAGCACCCCGGGGGCCTACACCGGGGAGCTGTTTTTT.

The genes are TRBV5-6 and TRBJ2-3, with no clear D. This CDR3 contains 12 residues. Germline V CDR1 and CDR2: SGHDT, YYEEEE. V shed 3 bases and J shed 4 bases, with 6 bases lying between them. CDR3 region: CASSWVADTQYF. CDR3 sequence (DNA): TGTGCCAGCAGCTGGGTCGCAGATACGCAGTATTTT.

This clonotype was seen ten or more times. V usage is TRBV6-1 and J usage is TRBJ2-5, with TRBD2 matching over 10 bases. CDR3 length: 17 amino acids. From germline, CDR1 is MNHNS and CDR2 SASEGT. V trimming: 5 bases; J trimming: 0 bases; junction bases outside the gene matches: 9. Here the CDR3 DNA reads TGTGCCAGCAGTCTCTTAGCGGGAGGCCCGTACCAAGAGACCCAGTACTTC. It yields the protein CASSLLAGGPYQETQYF.

The gene calls are TRBV10-3 and TRBJ2-3; D gene ambiguous. CDR3 length equals 15 residues. Germline assignment: CDR1 ENHRY and CDR2 SYGVKD. Trimming removed 0 bases at V and 0 bases at J, with 7 bases between. CDR3: CAISESGQSTDTQYF. The CDR3 DNA sequence: TGTGCCATCAGTGAGTCGGGTCAGAGCACAGATACGCAGTATTTT.

This clonotype turned up a few times. The rearrangement uses TRBV5-1 and TRBJ2-7; D not certain. The V gene's germline CDR1 is SGHRS and CDR2 YFSETQ. The CDR3 contains 15 residues. With 0 bases removed from V and 2 bases from J, the gap between germline ends came to 12 bases. The CDR3 reads CASSLVGANTYEQYF. The CDR3 coding sequence is TGCGCCAGCAGCTTGGTGGGTGCGAACACCTACGAGCAGTACTTC.

The sample holds many counts of this clonotype. The J gene is TRBJ2-3, the V gene TRBV12-3 or TRBV12-4; TRBD2 matches at 13 bases. The length of the CDR3 is 17 residues. With V trimmed by 5 bases and J by 4 bases, 9 bases remained unmatched. CDR3 bases: TGTGCCAGCAGTCAAATAGGACTAGCGGGAGATGCAGATACGCAGTATTTT. Its protein product is CASSQIGLAGDADTQYF.

This clonotype was recorded at least ten times. The chain recombines TRBV27 with TRBJ1-1, with 8 bases identical to TRBD1. Germline V gives CDR1 MNHEY, CDR2 SMNVEV (reference sequence). The J segment lost 1 base and the V segment lost 1 base, leaving 5 bases of the junction unmatched. CDR3 length: 16 amino acids. The CDR3 bases are TGTGCCAGCAGTTTATTTCAGGGGGCCTCGAACACTGAAGCTTTCTTT. Protein sequence: CASSLFQGASNTEAFF.

This clonotype was seen repeatedly, ten times or more. The V gene is TRBV7-8, the J gene TRBJ1-5; possibly TRBD1 for D (5 bases). The CDR3 contains 16 residues. The V end was cut by 5 bases, the J end by 3 bases, with 17 bases between. Germline loops: CDR1 SGHVS, CDR2 FQNEAQ. The CDR3 bases are TGTGCCAGCAGCCGACTCGGGGCAGGGACCAATCAGCCCCAGCATTTT. It is translated as CASSRLGAGTNQPQHF.